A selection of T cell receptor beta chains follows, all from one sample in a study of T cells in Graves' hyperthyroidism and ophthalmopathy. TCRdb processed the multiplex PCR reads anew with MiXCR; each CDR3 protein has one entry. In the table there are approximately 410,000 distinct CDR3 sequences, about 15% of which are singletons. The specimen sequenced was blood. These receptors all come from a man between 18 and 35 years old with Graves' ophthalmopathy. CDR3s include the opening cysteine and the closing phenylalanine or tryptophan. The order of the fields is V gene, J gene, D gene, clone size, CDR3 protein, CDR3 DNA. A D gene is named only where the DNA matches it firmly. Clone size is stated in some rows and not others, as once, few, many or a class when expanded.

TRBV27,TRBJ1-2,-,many,CASHGQTYYGYTF,TGTGCCTCCCACGGACAGACATACTATGGCTACACCTTC
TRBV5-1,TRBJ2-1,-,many,CASSFHGNEQFF,TGCGCCAGCAGCTTCCACGGAAATGAGCAGTTCTTC
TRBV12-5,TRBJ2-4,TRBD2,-,CASGLGGSGGDFKNIQYF,TGTGCTAGTGGTTTGGGCGGTAGCGGGGGAGACTTCAAAAACATTCAGTACTTC
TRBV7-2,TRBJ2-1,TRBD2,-,CASSLVAGTSGGPSLFF,TGTGCCAGCAGCTTAGTAGCCGGGACTAGCGGGGGGCCGAGCCTGTTCTTC
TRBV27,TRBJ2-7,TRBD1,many,CASSLSLGTAAYEQYF,TGTGCCAGCAGTTTATCCCTCGGGACAGCTGCCTACGAGCAGTACTTC
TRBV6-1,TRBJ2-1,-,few,CASSGFAVQFF,TGTGCCAGCAGTGGATTTGCCGTACAGTTCTTC
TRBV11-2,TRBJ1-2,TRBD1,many,CASTGAGGYYYGYTF,TGTGCCAGCACCGGGGCAGGGGGCTATTACTATGGCTACACCTTC
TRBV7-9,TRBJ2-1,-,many,CASSSRPGMGSHEQFF,TGTGCCAGCAGCTCCAGGCCCGGAATGGGGTCACATGAGCAGTTCTTC
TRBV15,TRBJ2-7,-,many,CATSMRHNHEQYF,TGTGCCACCAGCATGAGACATAACCACGAGCAGTACTTC
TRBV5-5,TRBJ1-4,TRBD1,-,CASSLHGTGNEKLFF,TGTGCCAGCAGCTTGCACGGGACAGGGAATGAAAAACTGTTTTTT
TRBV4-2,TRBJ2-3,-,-,CASSQDAGFPADTQYF,TGTGCCAGCAGCCAAGATGCGGGATTCCCCGCAGATACGCAGTATTTT
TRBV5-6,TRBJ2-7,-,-,CVSSLVAEPTYEQYF,TGTGTCAGCAGCTTGGTGGCAGAACCGACCTACGAGCAGTACTTC
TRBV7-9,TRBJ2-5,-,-,CASSLSDNEGFVTQYF,TGTGCCAGCAGCTTATCGGACAACGAAGGGTTTGTGACCCAGTACTTC
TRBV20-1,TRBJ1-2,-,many,CSAREGEYRGYTF,TGCAGTGCTAGAGAAGGGGAGTATCGTGGCTACACCTTC
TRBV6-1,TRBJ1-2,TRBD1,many,CASSKGTGSNYGYTF,TGTGCCAGCAGCAAAGGGACAGGCTCTAACTATGGCTACACCTTC
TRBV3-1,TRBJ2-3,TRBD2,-,CASSPRGDTDTQYF,TGTGCCAGCAGCCCTCGGGGGGACACAGATACGCAGTATTTT
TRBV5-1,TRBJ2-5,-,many,CASSPRWDRRRQETQYF,TGCGCCAGCAGCCCCCGCTGGGACCGCCGGCGCCAAGAGACCCAGTACTTC
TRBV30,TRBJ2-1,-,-,CAWSYGAYNEQFF,TGTGCCTGGAGTTATGGGGCCTACAATGAGCAGTTCTTC
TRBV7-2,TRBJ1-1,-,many,CASSLKGRNLPEAFF,TGTGCCAGCAGCCTGAAAGGCAGGAATCTACCTGAAGCTTTCTTT
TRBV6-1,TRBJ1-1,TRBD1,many,CASSLGPGGYTEAFF,TGTGCCAGCAGCCTCGGCCCAGGGGGCTACACTGAAGCTTTCTTT
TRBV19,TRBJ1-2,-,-,CASSIAENYGYTF,TGTGCCAGTAGTATTGCCGAGAACTATGGCTACACCTTC
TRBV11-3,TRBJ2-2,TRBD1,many,CASRRQGTGELFF,TGTGCCAGCAGGCGACAGGGGACCGGGGAGCTGTTTTTT
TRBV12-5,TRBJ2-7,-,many,CASGFLLPSTYEQYF,TGTGCTAGTGGTTTTCTTTTACCATCTACCTACGAGCAGTACTTC
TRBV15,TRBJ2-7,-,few,CATSRAGLSPYEQYF,TGTGCCACCAGCAGAGCGGGACTCTCTCCCTACGAGCAGTACTTC
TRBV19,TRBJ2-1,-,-,CASSTASRTINEQFF,TGTGCCAGTAGCACCGCGAGCCGGACAATCAATGAGCAGTTCTTC
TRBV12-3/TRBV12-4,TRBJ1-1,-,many,CASGGGGTEAFF,TGTGCCAGTGGGGGAGGGGGCACTGAAGCTTTCTTT
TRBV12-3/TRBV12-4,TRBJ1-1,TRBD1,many,CASSFGTGENTEAFF,TGTGCCAGCAGTTTCGGGACAGGCGAGAACACTGAAGCTTTCTTT
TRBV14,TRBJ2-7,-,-,CASSHGPSYEQYF,TGTGCCAGCAGCCATGGCCCCTCCTACGAGCAGTACTTC
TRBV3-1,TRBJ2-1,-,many,CASSPTRKPNNEQFF,TGTGCCAGCAGCCCGACGAGAAAGCCTAACAATGAGCAGTTCTTC
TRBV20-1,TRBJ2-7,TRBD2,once,CSARRQGRLAGGNYEQYF,TGCAGTGCTAGGAGACAGGGGCGACTAGCGGGGGGTAACTACGAGCAGTACTTC
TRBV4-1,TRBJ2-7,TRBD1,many,CASSQSGQEIEQYF,TGCGCCAGCAGCCAGAGTGGACAGGAGATCGAGCAGTACTTC
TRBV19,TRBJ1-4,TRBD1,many,CASSSRDRGEKLFF,TGTGCCAGTAGTTCCCGGGACAGGGGTGAAAAACTGTTTTTT
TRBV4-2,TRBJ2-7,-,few,CASSPLWAGTYEQYF,TGTGCCAGCAGCCCCCTCTGGGCAGGGACCTACGAGCAGTACTTC
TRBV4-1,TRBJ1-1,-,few,CASSQDPGGSTEAFF,TGCGCCAGCAGCCAAGATCCGGGGGGTTCAACTGAAGCTTTCTTT
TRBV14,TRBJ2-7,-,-,CASSQVPGDSYEQYF,TGTGCCAGCAGCCAAGTTCCAGGGGACTCCTACGAGCAGTACTTC
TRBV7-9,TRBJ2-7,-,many,CASSLAALTGLNHEQYF,TGTGCCAGCAGCTTAGCGGCGTTGACAGGCCTCAACCACGAGCAGTACTTC
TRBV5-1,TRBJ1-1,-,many,CASSLGGPGTEAFF,TGCGCCAGCAGCTTGGGGGGCCCGGGCACTGAAGCTTTCTTT
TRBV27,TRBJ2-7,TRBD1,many,CASRRTGTGMYEQYF,TGTGCCAGCAGACGAACCGGGACAGGGATGTACGAGCAGTACTTC
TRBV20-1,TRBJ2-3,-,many,CSARDATSSDTQYF,TGCAGTGCTAGAGACGCGACTAGTTCAGATACGCAGTATTTT
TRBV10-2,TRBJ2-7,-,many,CASRLTREQYF,TGCGCCAGCAGACTTACGAGGGAGCAGTACTTC
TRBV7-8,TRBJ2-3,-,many,CASSLAPPGSTDTQYF,TGTGCCAGCAGCTTAGCGCCTCCAGGGAGCACAGATACGCAGTATTTT
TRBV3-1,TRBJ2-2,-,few,CASSQDRGNSVSGELFF,TGTGCCAGCAGCCAAGATAGGGGAAATAGTGTCTCCGGGGAGCTGTTTTTT
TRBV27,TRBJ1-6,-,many,CASSFGDPYSPLHF,TGTGCCAGCAGTTTTGGGGACCCCTATTCACCCCTCCACTTT
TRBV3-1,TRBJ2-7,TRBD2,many,CASSQGSAAGGYEQYF,TGTGCCAGCAGCCAAGGGAGTGCAGCGGGGGGCTACGAGCAGTACTTC
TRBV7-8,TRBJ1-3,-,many,CASSAGSGNTIYF,TGTGCCAGCAGCGCAGGGTCGGGAAACACCATATATTTT
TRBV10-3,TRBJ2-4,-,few,CAISESGAKNIQYF,TGTGCCATCAGTGAGTCTGGGGCCAAAAACATTCAGTACTTC
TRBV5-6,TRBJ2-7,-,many,CASSLAAGYYEQYF,TGTGCCAGCAGCTTGGCTGCAGGGTACTACGAGCAGTACTTC
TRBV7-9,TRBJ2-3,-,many,CASSFRSALTDTQYF,TGTGCCAGCAGCTTTCGGAGCGCTCTCACAGATACGCAGTATTTT
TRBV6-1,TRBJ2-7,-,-,CASRIGEKVEQYF,TGTGCCAGCAGGATTGGGGAGAAGGTCGAGCAGTACTTC
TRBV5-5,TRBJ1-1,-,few,CASSLRWGLDFNEAFF,TGTGCCAGCAGCTTGAGGTGGGGGCTTGATTTTAATGAAGCTTTCTTT
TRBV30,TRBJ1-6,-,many,CAWSRTVYNSPLHF,TGTGCCTGGAGTCGGACCGTCTATAATTCACCCCTCCACTTT
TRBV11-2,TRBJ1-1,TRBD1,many,CASSFFLRGGSRNTEAFF,TGTGCCAGCAGCTTTTTCCTTCGAGGGGGCTCTAGGAACACTGAAGCTTTCTTT
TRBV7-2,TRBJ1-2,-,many,CASSPQGGYGYTF,TGTGCCAGCAGCCCACAGGGCGGCTATGGCTACACCTTC
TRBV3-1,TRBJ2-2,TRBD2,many,CASSLGLGRSGELFF,TGTGCCAGCAGCCTCGGACTAGGACGGTCCGGGGAGCTGTTTTTT
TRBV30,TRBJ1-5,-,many,CAWSRGKDQPQHF,TGTGCCTGGAGTAGGGGAAAAGATCAGCCCCAGCATTTT